The TCR beta chain under discussion was sequenced for a study of metastatic and nonmetastatic thyroid tumors. Overall study context: Where malignant and benign thyroid patients were concerned, repertoires were compared across blood and tumor or nodule tissue.

Study outcomes and limitations: Patients with malignant thyroid tumors reportedly had significantly higher TCR beta diversity than those with benign nodules, in blood and tumor.

TCRdb re-processed the PCR reads through MiXCR. The data contain about 48,000 clones, over 20% of them seen just once; the ten biggest clones take up about 3.8%. CDR3 size: 18 residues. From germline, CDR1 is LNHNV and CDR2 YYDKDF (reference sequence). Trimming cost V 0 bases and J 4 bases, with 20 bases left between them. Before thyroid surgery, none of the patients had received any treatment. This clone was seen at least ten times. The antigen is not known. The sample consisted of blood. The rearrangement uses TRBV15 and TRBJ2-3, with D perhaps TRBD1 (5 bases). The sequence was collected from a male donor with papillary thyroid cancer or a benign thyroid nodule (not recorded which). Some clones in this sample may be carry-over from other donors' samples. CDR3 sequence: CATSRDWGKFIVADTQYF. Here the CDR3 DNA reads TGTGCCACCAGCAGAGATTGGGGCAAGTTCATCGTAGCAGATACGCAGTATTTT.